A selection of T cell receptor beta chains follows, all from one sample in a study of blood T cell repertoires in COVID-19. Sequencing used immunoSEQ multiplex PCR; TCRdb keeps in-frame clones, though not all of them. The sample includes some 320,000 clones, more than 75% of them seen just once. Sequenced: PBMCs or T cells enriched from blood (not recorded which). The receptors derive from a man between 60 and 75 years old who had recovered from COVID-19. The CDR3 runs from the conserved cysteine through the conserved F or W. D genes are given only for firm matches. Rows give clone size only sometimes, using once, few, many, or a class for an expanded clone.

>NA|TRBJ1-2|TRBV19|NA
CASSIAGPYGYTF
TGTGCCAGTAGTATCGCAGGGCCCTATGGCTACACCTTC
>NA|TRBJ2-1|TRBV27|NA
CASMRANNEQFF
TGTGCCAGCATGCGGGCTAACAATGAGCAGTTCTTC
>NA|TRBJ2-1|TRBV9|NA
CASSPRGAYNEQFF
TGTGCCAGCAGCCCCCGCGGGGCCTACAATGAGCAGTTCTTC
>NA|TRBJ1-1|TRBV3-1/TRBV3-2|NA
CASSQSGRRAEAFF
TGTGCCAGCAGCCAATCTGGGAGGCGGGCTGAAGCTTTCTTT
>NA|TRBJ2-7|TRBV10-1|TRBD2
CASSVSGRSHEQYF
TGCGCCAGCAGTGTGAGCGGGAGGTCTCACGAGCAGTACTTC
>NA|TRBJ1-1|TRBV29-1|NA
CSVAWGEVTEAFF
TGCAGCGTTGCTTGGGGAGAGGTCACTGAAGCTTTCTTT
>NA|TRBJ2-3|TRBV5-4|TRBD1
CASRADRAGTDTQYF
TGTGCCAGCAGGGCTGACAGGGCAGGCACAGATACGCAGTATTTT
>few|TRBJ2-5|TRBV3-1/TRBV3-2|NA
CASSLTGRPQETQYF
TGTGCCAGCAGCCTGACAGGTCGACCTCAAGAGACCCAGTACTTC
>NA|TRBJ2-5|TRBV20-1|TRBD2
CSASLAGGRQETQYF
TGCAGTGCTAGTCTAGCGGGGGGGCGCCAAGAGACCCAGTACTTC
>NA|TRBJ1-5|TRBV3-1/TRBV3-2|TRBD1
CASSVTGGMEPQHF
TGTGCCAGCAGCGTAACAGGGGGCATGGAGCCCCAGCATTTT